This TCR beta chain is from a study of early T cells in non-severe SARS-CoV-2 infection. This clonotype was observed at least ten times. Germline assignment: CDR1 MDHEN and CDR2 SYDVKM. Deletions cut 7 bases from V and 1 base from J, with 19 bases between. The CDR3 has 16 amino acids. Molecules of cDNA were individually given unique molecular identifiers that were attached to them. TCRdb processed the 5' RACE reads anew with MiXCR; each CDR3 protein has one entry. The sample has roughly 65,000 distinct CDR3 sequences; 9% to 15% are singletons. This chain links TRBV28 with TRBJ1-2; D is perhaps TRBD1 (6 bases). The receptor comes from an adult who was a healthcare worker with PCR-confirmed SARS-CoV-2 infection or an uninfected control (not recorded which). Sample: whole blood. DNA for the CDR3: TGTGCCAGCATCCATACCGCAGAGGGGGATAACTATGGCTACACCTTC. Its translation is CASIHTAEGDNYGYTF.